Each of the 27 T cell receptor beta chains below was sequenced from the same sample in a study of blood T cell repertoires in COVID-19. Using immunoSEQ multiplex PCR, the repertoire was profiled, and TCRdb retains in-frame clones only, with some absent. Of tens of thousands of clones in the sample, about 91% were seen once. Input material: peripheral blood. The origin of the receptors is a human donor with active COVID-19. The donor label of this sample is uncertain.

The chain uses TRBV7-2 and TRBJ1-2; TRBD1 might be the D (6 bases). Trimming cost V 1 base and J 4 bases, with 19 bases left between them. Germline V gene sequence: CDR1 SGHTA, CDR2 FQGNSA. The CDR3 is 17 residues long. The CDR3 sequence is CASSLGPPQGRIYGYTF. In nucleotides, the CDR3 is TGTGCCAGCAGCTTAGGGCCCCCACAGGGCCGCATCTATGGCTACACCTTC.

This clone was recorded once. The gene calls are TRBV27 and TRBJ2-3; 12 bases match TRBD2. Germline-derived CDR1 and CDR2 are MNHEY and SMNVEV (reference sequence). J was trimmed by 4 bases and V by 1 base; bases with no gene match: 15. The CDR3 has 20 amino acids. CDR3 sequence (DNA): TGTGCCAGCAGTTTATTTGGCGTCCGCGGACTAGCGGGATTGTCAGATACGCAGTATTTT. This sequence encodes CASSLFGVRGLAGLSDTQYF.

The rearrangement joins TRBV13 to TRBJ1-2, with a tentative D call TRBD1 (5 bases). This CDR3 contains 13 residues. Germline lookup yields CDR1 PRHDT and CDR2 FYEKMQ (reference sequence). The V end lost 4 bases, the J end lost 4 bases, and 10 bases lay between the germline ends. CDR3: CASSSGGFYGYTF. The CDR3 DNA reads TGTGCCAGCAGCTCGGGGGGATTCTATGGCTACACCTTC.

The chain uses TRBV2 and TRBJ1-2; D may be TRBD1 (6 bases). This CDR3 has 15 amino acids. Germline lookup yields CDR1 SNHLY and CDR2 FYNNEI. Trimming shortened V by 5 bases and J by 0 bases, and 13 bases separated the two germline ends. In DNA, the CDR3 is TGTGCCAGCAGTTCGGACAGAAGAACTAACTATGGCTACACCTTC. Its protein is CASSSDRRTNYGYTF.

V gene TRBV5-1 combines with J gene TRBJ2-1; 8 bases agree with TRBD2. J lost 1 base, V lost 5 bases, and 5 bases had no gene match. CDR3 length equals 15 residues. Germline loops: CDR1 SGHRS, CDR2 YFSETQ. The CDR3 region has the DNA TGCGCCAGCAGTGCGGGAGGTGGGTCCTACAATGAGCAGTTCTTC. This translates into CASSAGGGSYNEQFF.

The V call is TRBV28, the J call TRBJ2-1; tentatively, D is TRBD2 (6 bases). V shed 6 bases and J shed 10 bases, with 16 bases lying between them. Germline loops: CDR1 MDHEN, CDR2 SYDVKM. The CDR3 runs to 13 residues. The CDR3 sequence is CASREVAREEQFF. The CDR3 nucleotides read TGTGCCAGCAGGGAAGTTGCCCGGGAGGAGCAGTTCTTC.

The chain uses TRBV12-5 and TRBJ2-2; 8 bases align to TRBD1. Trimming removed 4 bases from V and 2 bases from J; junction bases left unmatched: 3. The CDR3 covers 15 residues. Germline CDR1 reads LGHNT; CDR2 reads FRNRAP. CDR3 DNA sequence: TGTGCTAGTGGTTCGGGGACAGGAAACACCGGGGAGCTGTTTTTT. Translating gives CASGSGTGNTGELFF.

This clone was observed once. CDR3 sequence: CASSPSRGTGTEAFF. The CDR3 nucleotides read TGTGCCAGCAGCCCCTCCCGGGGAACTGGGACTGAAGCTTTCTTT. The chain uses TRBV28 and TRBJ1-1; D gene unclear. The germline V gene encodes CDR1 MDHEN and CDR2 SYDVKM. The CDR3 is 15 residues long. V gave up 6 bases and J gave up 5 bases, with 19 bases separating them.

The chain recombines TRBV28 with TRBJ1-5; no firm D call. Germline-derived CDR1 and CDR2 are MDHEN and SYDVKM. The V gene lost 6 bases and the J gene lost 0 bases, with 3 bases spanning the gap. This CDR3 comprises 12 residues. CDR3 region: CASRYSNQPQHF. CDR3 sequence (DNA): TGTGCCAGCAGATATAGCAATCAGCCCCAGCATTTT.

Only one count was recorded for this clone. V gene TRBV6-5 combines with J gene TRBJ2-1, with a weak D call TRBD1 (5 bases). The CDR3 sequence is 15 residues long. Germline-derived CDR1 and CDR2 are MNHEY and SVGAGI. The V end lost 0 bases, the J end lost 5 bases, and 11 bases lay between the germline ends. CDR3 region: CASSYSGRSHNEQFF. Written as DNA, the CDR3 is TGTGCCAGCAGTTACTCGGGGCGGAGCCACAATGAGCAGTTCTTC.

The rearrangement joins TRBV9 to TRBJ2-7; TRBD1 matches 9 bases. The CDR3 has 15 residues. J was trimmed by 6 bases and V by 2 bases; bases with no gene match: 9. In germline, CDR1 is SGDLS, CDR2 YYNGEE. The CDR3 sequence is CASSVDGQGWSEQYF. For the CDR3, the DNA is TGTGCCAGCAGCGTCGACGGACAGGGGTGGTCCGAGCAGTACTTC.

A single count supports this clone. The chain joins TRBV18 to TRBJ1-1; D remains ambiguous. This CDR3 has 17 amino acids. V was pared by 0 bases and J by 4 bases, with 18 bases between. Germline V lookup: CDR1 KGHSH, CDR2 LQKENI. CDR3 nucleotide sequence: TGTGCCAGCTCACCACCTCCGGGGAGAGCCCAGAGCACTGAAGCTTTCTTT. Residues: CASSPPPGRAQSTEAFF.

The chain couples TRBV7-2 to TRBJ1-5; no definite D call. The germline V and J ends were trimmed by 1 base and 6 bases, with 7 bases remaining between them. The germline V gene encodes CDR1 SGHTA and CDR2 FQGNSA. The CDR3 is 13 residues long. CDR3 in DNA: TGTGCCAGCAGCTTAGAGGCGGGTCAGCCCCAGCATTTT. Translated, it gives CASSLEAGQPQHF.

This clone has just one count. The genes are TRBV28 and TRBJ1-4, with D unclear. The V and J ends lost 6 bases and 6 bases respectively, with 17 bases between them. Germline V CDR1 and CDR2: MDHEN, SYDVKM. The CDR3 is 15 residues long. The DNA of the CDR3 is TGTGCCAGCAGCGCGGGGTCCCAGTCGGATGAAAAACTGTTTTTT. Residues: CASSAGSQSDEKLFF.

This chain uses TRBV2 with TRBJ2-3, with 15 bases matching TRBD2. Looked up from germline, CDR1 is SNHLY and CDR2 is FYNNEI. The CDR3 is 17 amino acids. V gave up 7 bases and J gave up 1 base; unmatched junction bases: 6. Here the CDR3 DNA reads TGTGCCAGCATCGGACTAGCGGGAGGGCTTGGCACAGATACGCAGTATTTT. Translated, it gives CASIGLAGGLGTDTQYF.

J is TRBJ2-5 and V is TRBV9; TRBD2 matches at 8 bases. Per the germline V gene, CDR1 is SGDLS and CDR2 is YYNGEE. With 0 bases clipped from V and 0 bases from J, the junction kept 4 bases outside the gene matches. This CDR3 region has 16 residues. The CDR3 here is CASSVGVAGNQETQYF. CDR3 DNA sequence: TGTGCCAGCAGCGTAGGGGTAGCGGGAAACCAAGAGACCCAGTACTTC.

V gene TRBV5-6 combines with J gene TRBJ2-3; D gene ambiguous. The CDR3 runs 14 residues. The V gene lost 4 bases and the J gene lost 6 bases, with 15 bases spanning the gap. The germline gives CDR1 SGHDT, CDR2 YYEEEE. The CDR3 DNA reads as TGTGCCAGCAGCACCCGAGTGACTGCGGATACGCAGTATTTT. Translated: CASSTRVTADTQYF. The whole variable domain, filled in from reference TRBV5-6 and TRBJ2-3, reads DAGVTQSPTHLIKTRGQQVTLRCSPKSGHDTVSWYQQALGQGPQFIFQYYEEEERQRGNFPDRFSGHQFPNYSSELNVNALLLGDSALYLCASSTRVTADTQYFGPGTRLTVL.

This chain joins TRBV19 and TRBJ1-5; 9 nucleotides line up with TRBD1. The V gene's germline CDR1 is LNHDA and CDR2 SQIVND (reference sequence). This CDR3 contains 17 residues. V lost 9 bases, J lost 0 bases, and 12 bases stayed unmatched. The CDR3, as DNA: TGTGCCAGAGGCCGGGACAGGGCCACTTATAGCAATCAGCCCCAGCATTTT. It translates to CARGRDRATYSNQPQHF.

The chain joins TRBV7-9 to TRBJ2-1; TRBD2 matches 10 bases. Trimming at V came to 3 bases and at J to 4 bases, leaving 3 bases not matched to a gene. Germline V CDR1 and CDR2: SEHNR, FQNEAQ (reference sequence). The CDR3 consists of 15 residues. The CDR3 DNA sequence: TGTGCCAGCAGCTTTCCAGCGGGAGGGTACAATGAGCAGTTCTTC. It is translated as CASSFPAGGYNEQFF.

V usage is TRBV6-4 and J usage is TRBJ2-3, with TRBD2 matching 11 bases. V lost 3 bases and J lost 3; bases outside the gene matches: 5. The CDR3 loop spans 16 amino acids. Germline CDR1 MRHNA, CDR2 SNTAGT. The CDR3 nucleotides are TGTGCCAGCAGTGATCGGGCTAGCGGGGGGACAGATACGCAGTATTTT. Translation: CASSDRASGGTDTQYF.

The V and J genes are TRBV10-1 and TRBJ2-1, with 16 bases fitting TRBD2. The V and J ends lost 3 bases and 4 bases, in that order; junction bases with no gene match: 6. Per germline, CDR1 WNHNN and CDR2 SYGVQD (reference sequence). The CDR3 covers 18 residues. For the CDR3, the DNA is TGCGCCAGCAGTGACCGGGGGACTAGCGGGAGGGTATACAATGAGCAGTTCTTC. Amino acids: CASSDRGTSGRVYNEQFF.

V and J are TRBV2 and TRBJ2-7; 11 bases fit TRBD2. After removal of 3 bases from V and 4 bases from J, the junction contained 5 bases not matched to a gene. Germline-derived CDR1 and CDR2 are SNHLY and FYNNEI. The CDR3 contains 15 residues. The CDR3 DNA is TGTGCCAGCAGTGACCTTAGCGGGAGGGCATACGAGCAGTACTTC. Translated: CASSDLSGRAYEQYF.

The genes are TRBV30 and TRBJ1-5; D gene ambiguous. This CDR3 is 13 amino acids long. Germline V CDR1 and CDR2: GTSNPN, SVGIG (reference sequence). V lost 3 bases to trimming and J lost 6 bases, with 12 bases between them. The CDR3: CAWSLTSRQPQHF. DNA of the CDR3: TGTGCCTGGAGCTTGACAAGTCGTCAGCCCCAGCATTTT.

CDR3 protein: CASSQPRTGAGNTIYF. CDR3 DNA sequence: TGTGCCAGCAGCCAACCGCGAACAGGGGCTGGAAACACCATATATTTT. The rearrangement joins TRBV3-1 (or the pseudogene TRBV3-2) to TRBJ1-3; 7 nucleotides agree with TRBD1. Trimming at V came to 2 bases and at J to 2 bases, leaving 6 bases not matched to a gene. Germline values: CDR1 LGHDT, CDR2 YNNKEL (reference sequence). The CDR3 runs to 16 residues.

This rearrangement joins TRBV5-1 to TRBJ2-7; 9 bases are a match to TRBD2. The V segment lost 0 bases and the J segment 0 bases; nucleotides outside the gene matches: 4. The CDR3 has 16 residues. Germline loops: CDR1 SGHRS, CDR2 YFSETQ. CDR3 in amino acids: CASSLGGSGGSYEQYF. In nucleotides, the CDR3 is TGCGCCAGCAGCTTGGGTGGTAGCGGGGGCTCCTACGAGCAGTACTTC. The entire variable domain, with the rest obtained from reference TRBV5-1 and TRBJ2-7, is as follows: KAGVTQTPRYLIKTRGQQVTLSCSPISGHRSVSWYQQTPGQGLQFLFEYFSETQRNKGNFPGRFSGRQFSNSRSEMNVSTLELGDSALYLCASSLGGSGGSYEQYFGPGTRLTVT.

The genes are TRBV28 and TRBJ1-1; D gene unclear. V was pared by 5 bases and J by 4 bases, with 14 bases between. There are 14 residues in the CDR3. Germline loops: CDR1 MDHEN, CDR2 SYDVKM. The CDR3 loop is CASSPQFISTEAFF. Here the CDR3 DNA reads TGTGCCAGCAGTCCACAATTCATCAGCACTGAAGCTTTCTTT.

The chain combines TRBV11-2 with TRBJ2-1; D may be TRBD2 (5 bases). CDR1 and CDR2 (germline): SGHAT, FQNNGV. Deletions cut 3 bases from V and 8 bases from J, with 8 bases between. This CDR3 is built from 12 residues. CDR3 sequence: CASSFGGDEQFF. CDR3 nucleotide sequence: TGTGCCAGCAGCTTCGGAGGCGATGAGCAGTTCTTC.